The 16 T cell receptor beta chains below were found in one sample sequenced in a study of blood T cell repertoires in COVID-19. The table came from immunoSEQ multiplex PCR; TCRdb's copy has only in-frame clones and leaves some out. The data contain more than 250,000 clones, roughly 80% of them singletons. Specimen: peripheral blood. These TCRs come from a man in his 60s who had recovered from COVID-19.

This clone was detected once. The CDR3 loop is CASKGTGNYEQYF. CDR3 DNA sequence: TGCGCCAGCAAGGGGACAGGGAACTACGAGCAGTACTTC. The gene calls are TRBV5-1 and TRBJ2-7; the match to TRBD1 covers 9 bases. This CDR3 has 13 amino acids. J was trimmed by 3 bases and V by 6 bases; bases with no gene match: 4. Germline values: CDR1 SGHRS, CDR2 YFSETQ. Variable domain in full (rest from reference TRBV5-1 and TRBJ2-7): KAGVTQTPRYLIKTRGQQVTLSCSPISGHRSVSWYQQTPGQGLQFLFEYFSETQRNKGNFPGRFSGRQFSNSRSEMNVSTLELGDSALYLCASKGTGNYEQYFGPGTRLTVT.

The genes are TRBV5-4 and TRBJ1-2, with 8 bases aligning to TRBD1. The CDR3 spans 14 residues. Germline trimming cut 3 bases from V and 7 bases from J; bases unmatched to any gene: 8. Germline V CDR1 and CDR2: SGHNT, YYREEE (reference sequence). The CDR3 DNA follows: TGTGCCAGCAGCTCCGGTCTACAGGGGGTTGGCTACACCTTC. This translates into CASSSGLQGVGYTF.

The count of this clone is one. This chain joins TRBV29-1 and TRBJ2-3; 10 nucleotides match TRBD2. The junction had 11 bases not matched to a gene; V was cut back by 7 bases and J by 4 bases. The CDR3 runs to 15 residues. The V gene's germline CDR1 is SQVTM and CDR2 ANQGSEA. The CDR3 reads CSARIGLAEADTQYF. As DNA, the CDR3 is TGCAGCGCCCGCATAGGACTAGCGGAGGCAGATACGCAGTATTTT.

The chain couples TRBV2 to TRBJ2-3; D is possibly TRBD2 (6 bases). The germline V and J ends were trimmed by 7 bases and 2 bases, with 10 bases remaining between them. CDR1 and CDR2 from the germline V gene are SNHLY and FYNNEI. The CDR3 is 13 residues long. CDR3 nucleotide sequence: TGTGCCAGCATGCGGGGATTCACAGATACGCAGTATTTT. Translating it yields CASMRGFTDTQYF.

V is TRBV15 and J is TRBJ2-3, with TRBD2 matching over 16 bases. V gave up 6 bases and J gave up 2 bases; unmatched junction bases: 5. From germline, CDR1 is LNHNV and CDR2 YYDKDF (reference sequence). The CDR3 consists of 17 residues. The CDR3 loop is CATRGTSGRVFTDTQYF. In nucleotides, the CDR3 is TGTGCCACCAGAGGGACTAGCGGGAGGGTGTTCACAGATACGCAGTATTTT.

The chain employs TRBV29-1 and TRBJ1-2; perhaps TRBD1 as D (5 bases). The CDR3 has 12 residues. Per germline, CDR1 SQVTM and CDR2 ANQGSEA. V dropped 7 bases and J dropped 1 base, with 10 bases sitting between them. CDR3: CSATESNYGYTF. As DNA, the CDR3 is TGCAGCGCGACAGAAAGTAACTATGGCTACACCTTC. Drawing the rest from reference TRBV29-1 and TRBJ1-2, the complete variable domain is SAVISQKPSRDICQRGTSLTIQCQVDSQVTMMFWYRQQPGQSLTLIATANQGSEATYESGFVIDKFPISRPNLTFSTLTVSNMSPEDSSIYLCSATESNYGYTFGSGTRLTVV.

The chain couples TRBV6-1 to TRBJ2-2; TRBD2 aligns across 12 bases. V dropped 4 bases and J dropped 5; count of bases not matched to a gene: 11. CDR1 is MNHNS, CDR2 SASEGT, per germline. The CDR3 totals 18 residues. In nucleotides, the CDR3 is TGTGCCAGCAGTGGGGGTAGGACTAGCGGGAAGGAAACCGGGGAGCTGTTTTTT. This translates into CASSGGRTSGKETGELFF.

J is TRBJ2-5 and V is TRBV10-1, with 7 bases identical to TRBD2. From germline, CDR1 is WNHNN and CDR2 SYGVQD (reference sequence). CDR3 size: 15 residues. The J segment lost 2 bases and the V segment lost 6 bases, leaving 9 bases of the junction unmatched. CDR3 residues: CASSPPGGPQETQYF. The CDR3 region has the DNA TGCGCCAGCAGCCCCCCGGGGGGACCACAAGAGACCCAGTACTTC.

The V and J genes are TRBV4-2 and TRBJ2-3; D perhaps matches TRBD1 (6 bases). Germline CDR1 is LGHNA and CDR2 is YNFKEQ. V was shortened by 0 bases and J by 4 bases, with 11 bases between the two germline ends. There are 15 residues in the CDR3. The CDR3 DNA follows: TGTGCCAGCAGCCAAGAGGTACAGGGTCCAGATACGCAGTATTTT. Translated, it gives CASSQEVQGPDTQYF.

The rearrangement links TRBV27 to TRBJ2-5; 7 bases are a match to TRBD2. This CDR3 region has 14 residues. CDR1 and CDR2 from the germline V gene are MNHEY and SMNVEV (reference sequence). V lost 3 bases to trimming and J lost 4 bases; unmatched junction nucleotides: 5. The CDR3 protein is CASSFEGGAETQYF. CDR3 DNA sequence: TGTGCCAGCAGTTTTGAGGGAGGGGCAGAGACCCAGTACTTC.

This chain uses TRBV30 with TRBJ1-4; possible D gene TRBD1, 6 bases. The CDR3 is made up of 13 amino acids. The ends were cut back, 4 bases at V and 5 bases at J, with 11 bases in the middle. Germline loops: CDR1 GTSNPN, CDR2 SVGIG (reference sequence). The CDR3 spells CAWNRDINEKLFF. The CDR3 DNA reads as TGTGCCTGGAACCGGGACATAAATGAAAAACTGTTTTTT.

This chain uses TRBV6-5 with TRBJ1-1; TRBD1 agrees at 7 bases. The germline gives CDR1 MNHEY, CDR2 SVGAGI. This CDR3 has 14 residues. After removal of 7 bases from V and 6 bases from J, the junction contained 11 bases not matched to a gene. This chain's CDR3 is CASNPQGSLPEAFF. The CDR3 DNA reads as TGTGCCAGCAACCCACAGGGGAGTCTTCCTGAAGCTTTCTTT.

The V gene is TRBV6-5, the J gene TRBJ2-1; 11 positions agree with TRBD2. The junction had 6 bases not matched to a gene; V was cut back by 2 bases and J by 9 bases. This CDR3 is built from 15 residues. Germline V gene sequence: CDR1 MNHEY, CDR2 SVGAGI. DNA of the CDR3: TGTGCCAGCAGTTACGGGGCTAGCGGGAGGATTGAGCAGTTCTTC. This codes for CASSYGASGRIEQFF.

CDR3 DNA sequence: TGTGCCAGCAGCGTAGCAGGGCTAGCGGGCGGTGAGCAGTTCTTC. Encoded protein: CASSVAGLAGGEQFF. This chain connects TRBV9 to TRBJ2-1; 8 bases are shared with TRBD2. This CDR3 is built from 15 residues. With 0 bases clipped from V and 9 bases from J, the junction kept 8 bases outside the gene matches. The germline V gene has CDR1 SGDLS and CDR2 YYNGEE.

The gene calls are TRBV5-1 and TRBJ1-4; weak D call: TRBD1 (6 bases). The CDR3 runs 12 residues. CDR1 is SGHRS, CDR2 YFSETQ, per germline. The V gene lost 5 bases and the J gene lost 8 bases, with 10 bases spanning the gap. CDR3: CASSTGSEKLFF. The CDR3 nucleotides read TGCGCCAGCAGTACAGGGTCGGAAAAACTGTTTTTT.

Only a few counts were recorded for this clone. This chain uses TRBV7-9 with TRBJ1-1, with D perhaps matching TRBD1 (6 bases). The CDR3 has 12 amino acids. The germline gives CDR1 SEHNR, CDR2 FQNEAQ (reference sequence). Trimming took off 7 bases at V and 6 bases at J, with 12 bases between the two ends. For the CDR3, the DNA is TGTGCCAGCACATGGGGGCTCGCTGAAGCTTTCTTT. It yields the protein CASTWGLAEAFF. Drawing the rest from reference TRBV7-9 and TRBJ1-1, the complete variable domain is DTGVSQNPRHKITKRGQNVTFRCDPISEHNRLYWYRQTLGQGPEFLTYFQNEAQLEKSRLLSDRFSAERPKGSFSTLEIQRTEQGDSAMYLCASTWGLAEAFFGQGTRLTVV.